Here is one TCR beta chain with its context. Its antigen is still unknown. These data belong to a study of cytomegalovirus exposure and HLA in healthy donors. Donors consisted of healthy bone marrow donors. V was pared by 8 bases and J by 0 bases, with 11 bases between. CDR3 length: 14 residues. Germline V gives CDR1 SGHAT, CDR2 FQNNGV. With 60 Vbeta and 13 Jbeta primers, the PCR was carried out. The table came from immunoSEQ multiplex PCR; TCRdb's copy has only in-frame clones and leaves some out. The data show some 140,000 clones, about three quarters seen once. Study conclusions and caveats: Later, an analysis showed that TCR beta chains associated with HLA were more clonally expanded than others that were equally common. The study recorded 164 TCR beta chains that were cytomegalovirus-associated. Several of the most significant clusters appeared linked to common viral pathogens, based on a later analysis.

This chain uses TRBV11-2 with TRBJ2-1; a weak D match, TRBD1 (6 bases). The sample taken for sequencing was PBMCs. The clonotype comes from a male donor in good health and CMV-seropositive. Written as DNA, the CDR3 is TGTGCCAGCCGCGGACAGAGCTCCTACAATGAGCAGTTCTTC. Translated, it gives CASRGQSSYNEQFF.